This TCR beta chain was sequenced in a study of OX40 agonist ivuxolimab in advanced cancers. Looking at the study overall: Ivuxolimab was a fully human IgG2 agonistic monoclonal antibody targeting the costimulatory receptor OX40 (CD134). Intravenous ivuxolimab was administered to patients every 2 weeks at six dose levels: 0.01, 0.1, 0.3, 1.5, 3 and 10 mg/kg. Among the 52 dose-escalation patients, about 20 had hepatocellular carcinoma, about 15 melanoma, 9 renal cell carcinoma and 9 head and neck cancer. In the dose-escalation cohort, 65% to 85% of patients were male, and the mean age was around 65 years with a range of about 20 to 79. Patients were allowed to have had prior anti-PD-1, anti-PD-L1 or anti-CTLA-4 therapy, and 40% to 45% of the dose-escalation patients had previously received checkpoint inhibitors. Three dose-escalation patients achieved partial responses, one with hepatocellular carcinoma and two with cutaneous melanoma. Peripheral TCRbeta sequencing aimed to test whether ivuxolimab altered TCR sequence diversity and caused clonal T-cell expansion. The paper reports the monotherapy dose-escalation portion (N of about 51 patients) of the phase I ivuxolimab trial. Here is what the overall study found, with its caveats: Antigen specificity was not determined for the clonally expanded peripheral T cells. At doses of 0.1 to 3.0 mg/kg, clonal expansion of both CD4+ and CD8+ blood T cells was observed from baseline to week 6. On average, CD8+ T cells showed more expanded clones than CD4+ T cells after ivuxolimab. In partial responders in the 0.1-3.0 mg/kg groups, normalized peripheral clonal expansion was found to be among the lowest, especially among CD8+ T cells. Low levels of normalized T-cell clonal expansion were also seen in some nonresponding patients.

For sequencing of the TCRbeta CDR3 region, genomic DNA was extracted from the sorted cells. The immunoSEQ Assay was used for sequencing of TCRbeta CDR3 regions. The source is immuneACCESS, and TCRdb retained only in-frame sequences with V and J called. Part of the clones is not carried over; for the studies checked, unresolved V genes explain less than half of this, and the remainder is unexplained. This sample gives tens of thousands of clones in total; about 90% of them show up just once. The ten largest account for roughly 15% of the sample. V is cut by 1 base and J by 3 bases, and the space between the germline ends is 9 bases. CDR3 length: 14 amino acids, cysteine to phenylalanine. The sequence is cut down to CDR3 DNA, 42 bases in frame from base 1. The germline V gene provides CDR1 SGHAT and CDR2 FQNNGV. Patients with autoimmune disease history or receiving systemic immunosuppression were excluded from the trial. In every dose cohort, peripheral blood was drawn for TCR sequencing at baseline, cycle 4 day 1, and cycle 7 day 1. Samples came from an open-label, multicenter, first-in-human phase I dose-escalation trial of ivuxolimab. Adults with locally advanced or metastatic melanoma, renal cell carcinoma, hepatocellular carcinoma or head and neck squamous cell carcinoma were enrolled in the trial. Before TCR sequencing, CD4+ T cells and CD8+ T cells from peripheral blood were sorted into separate populations.

Of note for this clone: The antigen this receptor binds is unknown. The sample holds no much larger clone one base away, and base qualities are not on file.

The material sequenced was CD4+ or CD8+ T cells sorted from blood, taken in a trial of the OX40 agonist ivuxolimab. The clonotype was recovered from an adult with an advanced solid tumor such as melanoma, head and neck, liver or kidney cancer. This receptor chain uses TRBV11-2 and TRBJ1-1; no D gene call is confident. The nucleotides read TGTGCCAGCAGCTTAGGTGGCCAGGACACTGAAGCTTTCTTT. Protein translation: CASSLGGQDTEAFF.